This TCR beta chain was retrieved from a study of blood T cells in healthy people across ages. Study in general: Template switching caught about one barcoded beta molecule for each two T cells.

A second about 7 to 11 cycle PCR used barcoded and J-beta primers. TCRdb reprocessed the 5' RACE reads with MiXCR, giving one entry per CDR3 protein. The sample has 1.5 million or so distinct CDR3 sequences; approximately 39% are singletons. Peripheral blood from each donor was collected in a volume of approximately 10 milliliters. Extractions gave at least 6 micrograms of total RNA per sample. This CDR3 region has 11 residues. In this sample, this clonotype turned up a few times. The TCR was taken from a woman younger than 30 in good health. The chain employs TRBV21-1 and TRBJ2-7. TRBV21-1 is an annotated pseudogene. The sample comprised blood. The CDR3 loop is CASSKEEEQYF. The CDR3 DNA sequence: TGTGCCAGCAGCAAAGAGGAAGAGCAGTACTTC.